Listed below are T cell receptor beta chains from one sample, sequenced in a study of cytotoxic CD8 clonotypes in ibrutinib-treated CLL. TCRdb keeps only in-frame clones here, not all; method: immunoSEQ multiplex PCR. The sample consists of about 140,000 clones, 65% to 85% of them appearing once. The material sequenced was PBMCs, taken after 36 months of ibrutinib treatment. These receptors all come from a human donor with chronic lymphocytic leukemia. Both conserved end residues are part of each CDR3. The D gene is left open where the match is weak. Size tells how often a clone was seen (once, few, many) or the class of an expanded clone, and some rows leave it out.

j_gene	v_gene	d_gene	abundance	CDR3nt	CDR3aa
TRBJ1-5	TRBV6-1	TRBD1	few	TGTGCCAGCAGGGCCGCTTCAGGGGGGCCGCCCCAGCATTTT	CASRAASGGPPQHF
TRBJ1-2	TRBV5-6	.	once	TGTGCCAGCAGCCAGGGTAATGGCTACACCTTC	CASSQGNGYTF
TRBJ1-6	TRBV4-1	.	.	TGCGCCAGCACCAAGGGTCCGTTCTATAATTCACCCCTCCACTTT	CASTKGPFYNSPLHF
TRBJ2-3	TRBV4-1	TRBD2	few	TGCGCCAGCAGCCATGACTGGGGGGGGGCGCAGTATTTT	CASSHDWGGAQYF
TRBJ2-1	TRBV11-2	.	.	TGTGCCAGCAGCTTAAGTCAGGAGCAGTTCTTC	CASSLSQEQFF
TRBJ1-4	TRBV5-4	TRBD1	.	TGTGCCAGCAGCCCAGACAGGGTTAATGAAAAACTGTTTTTT	CASSPDRVNEKLFF
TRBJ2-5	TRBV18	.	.	TGTGCCAGCTCACCTCGGGGATTAGTATACCGCCCTGCGCGCCAAGAGACCCAGTACTTC	CASSPRGLVYRPARQETQYF
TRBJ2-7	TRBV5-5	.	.	TGTGCCAGCAGCTTGGCCGGGAACGAGCAGTACTTC	CASSLAGNEQYF
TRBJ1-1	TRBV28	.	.	TGTGCCAGCACCTTCTTCGGTGAAACTGAAGCTTTCTTT	CASTFFGETEAFF
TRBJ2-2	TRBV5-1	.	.	TGCGCCAGCAGCCCGATGGGGGGTGGCACCGGGGAGCTGTTTTTT	CASSPMGGGTGELFF
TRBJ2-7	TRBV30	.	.	TGTGCCTGGAGTGTACGTCTCTCGGGCTCCTACGAGCAGTACTTC	CAWSVRLSGSYEQYF
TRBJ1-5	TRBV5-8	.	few	TGTGCCAGCAGCTTGTTGGGCGGCAATCAGCCCCAGCATTTT	CASSLLGGNQPQHF
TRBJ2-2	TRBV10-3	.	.	TGTGCCATCAGTGAGTCAGGAACGACCCTTGGCCGGGAGCTGTTTTTT	CAISESGTTLGRELFF
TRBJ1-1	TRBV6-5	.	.	TGTGCCAGCATTGGGCCTAGGGCTTTCTTT	CASIGPRAFF
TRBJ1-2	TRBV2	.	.	TGTGCCAGCAGTGAAACACAGGGCTATGGCTACACCTTC	CASSETQGYGYTF
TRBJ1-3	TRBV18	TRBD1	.	TGTGCCAGCTCACCACCAACCGGGACAGGGGTTGGAAACACCATATATTTT	CASSPPTGTGVGNTIYF
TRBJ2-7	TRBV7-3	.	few	TGTGCCAGCAGCTTACGTCCCGAATCCACCTACGAGCAGTACTTC	CASSLRPESTYEQYF
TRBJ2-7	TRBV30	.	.	TGTGCCTGGAGTGATGGGGGTAACTACGAGCAGTACTTC	CAWSDGGNYEQYF
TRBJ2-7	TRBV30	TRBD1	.	TGTGCCTGGAGGGACAGGTTCAGTTTTTACGAGCAGTACTTC	CAWRDRFSFYEQYF
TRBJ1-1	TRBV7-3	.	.	TGTGCCAGCAGCTTCGGGGGGCCTATGACTGAAGCTTTCTTT	CASSFGGPMTEAFF